The clone carrying this T cell receptor beta chain was seen repeatedly, ten times or more. The sample comes from a study of T cells in Graves' hyperthyroidism and ophthalmopathy. Amplification of TCR beta CDR3 regions used RNA as the template. With the HTBI primer set, the TCR CDR3 went through a first round of RT-PCR. TCRdb re-called the multiplex PCR reads with MiXCR, one entry per CDR3 protein. Among about 420,000 distinct CDR3 sequences listed, roughly 15% were seen once. The definition of stable Graves' hyperthyroidism was no ophthalmopathy progression within 18 months. Hyperthyroidism had been newly diagnosed in patients aged 18 to 65, and its duration was under 2 months. This receptor was taken from a woman between 18 and 30 years old with Graves' hyperthyroidism. Material: blood.

Written as DNA, the CDR3 is TGTGCCAGCTCACCATCCAGAGCCTTCGGTCGGGAGCAGTACTTC. This translates into CASSPSRAFGREQYF. V and J are TRBV18 and TRBJ2-7, with D hard to call. The CDR3 extends over 15 amino acids. Between the trimmed V and J ends, which lost 2 bases and 7 bases, there was a span of 18 bases. Germline CDR1 is KGHSH and CDR2 is LQKENI.